This record looks at one T cell receptor beta chain sequence and its context. The sample comes from a study of sequential checkpoint blockade in melanoma. Study-wide context: Both treatment sequences were followed by maintenance nivolumab.

CDR3 length: 11 residues. CDR1 MNHNS and CDR2 SASEGT come from the germline V gene. V dropped 5 bases and J dropped 7 bases, with 9 bases sitting between them. Regarding treatment: randomized to nivolumab then ipilimumab (arm A) or the reverse (arm B). PBMC sorting kept live CD3+CD8+ cells without CD19 or CD56. Sequencing used immunoSEQ multiplex PCR; TCRdb keeps in-frame clones, though not all of them. The table lists 20,000 to 25,000 clones, roughly four fifths of them singletons. The material sequenced was CD8+ T cells sorted from blood (inferred from file names), taken from a patient given nivolumab and ipilimumab in sequence. This chain uses TRBV6-1 with TRBJ2-7; unclear D gene. This TCR was sampled from a human donor with melanoma. The CDR3 nucleotides are TGTGCCAGCAGTTCCCAGAGGGAGCAGTACTTC. Translated: CASSSQREQYF.